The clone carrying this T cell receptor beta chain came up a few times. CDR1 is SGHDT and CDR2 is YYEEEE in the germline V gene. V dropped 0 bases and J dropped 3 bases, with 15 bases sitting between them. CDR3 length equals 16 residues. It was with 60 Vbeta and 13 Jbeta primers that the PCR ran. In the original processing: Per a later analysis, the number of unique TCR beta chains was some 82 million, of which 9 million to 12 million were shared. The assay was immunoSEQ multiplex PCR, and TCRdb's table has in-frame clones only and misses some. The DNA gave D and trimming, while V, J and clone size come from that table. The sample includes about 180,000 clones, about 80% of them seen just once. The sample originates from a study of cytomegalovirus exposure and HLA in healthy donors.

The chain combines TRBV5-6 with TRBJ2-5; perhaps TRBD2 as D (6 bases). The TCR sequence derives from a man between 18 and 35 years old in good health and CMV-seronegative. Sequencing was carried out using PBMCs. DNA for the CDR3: TGTGCCAGCAGCTTGGTCCCGGGGTCGGGAGAAGAGACCCAGTACTTC. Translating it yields CASSLVPGSGEETQYF.